The 2 T cell receptor beta chains given below trace back to one sample, sequenced in a study of blood T cell repertoires in COVID-19. Clones were read by immunoSEQ multiplex PCR, and TCRdb kept only the in-frame ones, dropping some. Of more than 350,000 clones listed, 80% to 90% are singletons. Material for sequencing was peripheral blood. The receptors were sampled from a woman under 40 with COVID-19, enrolled during active disease.

The genes are TRBV6-5 and TRBJ2-7; 7 bases agree with TRBD2. Germline CDR1 and CDR2: MNHEY and SVGAGI. Trimming at V came to 2 bases and at J to 0 bases, leaving 7 bases not matched to a gene. The CDR3 length is 16 residues. CDR3 sequence (DNA): TGTGCCAGCAGTTACGCACTAGCGAGGAGCTCCTACGAGCAGTACTTC. As protein: CASSYALARSSYEQYF.

The CDR3, as DNA: TGCGCCAGCAGCCTAATCCAGCGGGTTGGTGTCGATACGCAGTATTTT. Protein sequence: CASSLIQRVGVDTQYF. The chain uses TRBV5-1 and TRBJ2-3; possible D gene TRBD2, 6 bases. Trimming stripped 4 bases from V and 6 bases from J, with 21 bases between. Per the germline V gene, CDR1 is SGHRS and CDR2 is YFSETQ. The CDR3 has 16 amino acids.